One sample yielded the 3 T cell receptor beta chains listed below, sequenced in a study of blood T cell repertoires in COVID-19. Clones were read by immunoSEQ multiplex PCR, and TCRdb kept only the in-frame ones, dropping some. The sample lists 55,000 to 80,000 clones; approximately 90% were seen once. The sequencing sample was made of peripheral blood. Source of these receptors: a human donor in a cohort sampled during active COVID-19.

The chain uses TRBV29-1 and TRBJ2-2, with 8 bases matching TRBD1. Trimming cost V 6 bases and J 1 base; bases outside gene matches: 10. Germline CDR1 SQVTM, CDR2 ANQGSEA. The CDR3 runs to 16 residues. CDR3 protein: CSVRNQGTGNTGELFF. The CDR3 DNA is TGCAGCGTCCGCAACCAAGGGACAGGGAACACCGGGGAGCTGTTTTTT.

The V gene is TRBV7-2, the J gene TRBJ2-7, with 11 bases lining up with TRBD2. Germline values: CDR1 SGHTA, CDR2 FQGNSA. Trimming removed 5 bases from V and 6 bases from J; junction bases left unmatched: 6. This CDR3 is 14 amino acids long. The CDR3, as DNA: TGTGCCAGCAGCGTTAATCTAGCGGGAGGCGAGCAGTACTTC. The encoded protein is CASSVNLAGGEQYF.

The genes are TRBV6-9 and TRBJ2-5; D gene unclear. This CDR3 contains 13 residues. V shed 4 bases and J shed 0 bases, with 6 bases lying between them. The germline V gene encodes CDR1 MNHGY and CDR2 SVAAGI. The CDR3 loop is CASSFRDQETQYF. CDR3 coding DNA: TGTGCCAGCAGTTTCCGGGACCAAGAGACCCAGTACTTC.